The text below deals with one TCR beta chain. The data were obtained in a study of high-grade serous ovarian cancer treatment subgroups. The tumor samples were collected prior to definitive surgery or chemotherapy. This CDR3 region has 15 residues. The junction had 6 bases not matched to a gene; V was cut back by 0 bases and J by 9 bases. Germline CDR1 is LNHNV and CDR2 is YYDKDF (reference sequence). TCRdb keeps only in-frame clones here, not all; method: immunoSEQ multiplex PCR. The profile covers a few hundred clones, with over 65% appearing a single time and approximately 20% taken by the ten largest.

This receptor was identified in a human donor with high-grade serous ovarian cancer. The chain employs TRBV15 and TRBJ2-4, with 9 bases matching TRBD1. The sample consisted of tumor tissue. The CDR3 region is CATSRDRGTGIIQYF. Here the CDR3 DNA reads TGTGCCACCAGCAGAGATCGGGGGACAGGGATCATTCAGTACTTC.